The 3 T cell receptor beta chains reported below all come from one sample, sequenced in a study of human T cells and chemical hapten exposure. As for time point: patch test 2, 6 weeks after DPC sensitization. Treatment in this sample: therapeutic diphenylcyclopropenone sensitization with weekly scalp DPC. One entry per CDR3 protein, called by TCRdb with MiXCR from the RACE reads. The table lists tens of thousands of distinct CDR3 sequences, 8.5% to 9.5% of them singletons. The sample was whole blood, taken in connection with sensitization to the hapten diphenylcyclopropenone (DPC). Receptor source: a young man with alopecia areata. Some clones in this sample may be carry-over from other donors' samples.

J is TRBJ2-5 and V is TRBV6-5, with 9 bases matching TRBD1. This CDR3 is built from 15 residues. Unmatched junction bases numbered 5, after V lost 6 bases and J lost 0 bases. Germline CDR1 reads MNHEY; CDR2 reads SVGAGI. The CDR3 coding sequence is TGTGCCAGCAGCCCCGGGACAGGGTACCAAGAGACCCAGTACTTC. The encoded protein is CASSPGTGYQETQYF.

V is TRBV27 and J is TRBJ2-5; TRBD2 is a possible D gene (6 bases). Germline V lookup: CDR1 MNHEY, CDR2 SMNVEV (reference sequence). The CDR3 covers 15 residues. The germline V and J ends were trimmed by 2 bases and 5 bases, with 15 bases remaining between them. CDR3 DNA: TGTGCCAGCAGTTTAGGAGGGGAGTTATTGGAGACCCAGTACTTC. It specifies CASSLGGELLETQYF.

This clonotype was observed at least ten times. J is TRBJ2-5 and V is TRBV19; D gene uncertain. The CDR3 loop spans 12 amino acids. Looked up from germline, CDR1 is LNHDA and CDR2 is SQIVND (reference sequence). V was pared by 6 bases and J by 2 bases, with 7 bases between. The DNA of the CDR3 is TGTGCCAGTAGAACGGGTCAAGAGACCCAGTACTTC. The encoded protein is CASRTGQETQYF.